This T cell receptor (beta chain) was identified during a study of cytomegalovirus exposure and HLA in healthy donors. Study outcomes and limitations: Differences between HLA loci emerged in a later analysis of TCR association rates, with DRB1 most and HLA-C fewest. With later analysis, a missense DCLRE1C variant became linked to TCR beta V- and J-gene trimming. It was assumed in the presence/absence analyses that sequencing depth was roughly uniform across donors.

Amplification used 60 Vbeta primers and 13 Jbeta primers. Assay: immunoSEQ multiplex PCR; the TCRdb copy retains only in-frame clones and omits some. In the table there are some 100,000 clones, roughly 71% of which are singletons. Concerning this clone: The antigen is not known.

V lost 3 bases, J lost 8 bases, and 10 bases stayed unmatched. Germline loops: CDR1 MNHEY, CDR2 SVGAGI. This CDR3 comprises 16 residues. Sequencing input: PBMCs. The receptor comes from a man aged 45-65 years in good health and CMV-seronegative. The chain joins TRBV6-5 to TRBJ1-4, with TRBD1 matching 9 bases. The CDR3 bases are TGTGCCAGCAGTTATCGCCCCGGGACAGGGTGGGAAAAACTGTTTTTT. Translation gives CASSYRPGTGWEKLFF.